The clone carrying this T cell receptor beta chain is classed as medium-sized (0.01 to 0.1%). This specimen belongs to a study of identical twins. TCRdb itself ran the 5' RACE reads through MiXCR, one entry per CDR3 protein. The sample carries under 800,000 distinct CDR3 sequences, 21% recorded once. Between the trimmed V and J ends, which lost 3 bases and 3 bases, there was a span of 5 bases. The CDR3 is 13 amino acids. Germline V gene data show CDR1 as MRHNA and CDR2 as SNTAGT. These records were also assigned to another study, of T cells expressing NK-cell markers. That publication notes: From sorted CD3+CD56+NKG2C+, CD3+CD56+NKG2C- and CD3+CD56-NKG2C+ T cells came the TCR beta repertoires. Seven of the eight sequenced donors were HCMV-seropositive; one was seronegative. Each of roughly six donors carried dominant NKG2C+ clonotypes accounting for about 1.0-8% of CD8+ T cells.

The chain recombines TRBV6-4 with TRBJ2-2, with D perhaps being TRBD1 or TRBD2 (5 bases each). This TCR derives from a young woman in good health. Sample: PBMCs. The CDR3 nucleotides read TGTGCCAGCAGTGAGGGGGACACCGGGGAGCTGTTTTTT. Translated: CASSEGDTGELFF.